This TCR beta chain comes out of a study of blood T cell repertoires in COVID-19. Overall study context: Acute and convalescent COVID-19 specimens originated in the United States, Italy and Spain. Sources were T cells, B-cell-depleted T cells, or PBMCs; the material itself was cDNA or gDNA.

Original data processing: Amplifying reference gene primers gave estimates of nucleated cell counts. This table comes from immunoSEQ multiplex PCR, and its TCRdb copy is limited to in-frame clones, with some not included. V and J calls and clone size are copied from that table; D and trimming were computed from the DNA. The table lists 140,000 or so clones, approximately 84% of them singletons. The ends were cut back, 7 bases at V and 7 bases at J, with 16 bases in the middle. The germline gives CDR1 SEHNR, CDR2 FQNEAQ (reference sequence). The CDR3 is 14 amino acids. The rearrangement uses TRBV7-9 and TRBJ1-4; D might be TRBD1 (5 bases). The specimen sequenced was peripheral blood. The sequence came from a human donor with acute or convalescent COVID-19. The donor label of this sample is uncertain. The CDR3 DNA is TGTGCCAGCACACTCGGACAATTCGGTGAAAAACTGTTTTTT. Its translation is CASTLGQFGEKLFF.